Below, 31 T cell receptor beta chains from the same sample are listed, as sequenced in a study of T cells expressing NK-cell markers. With the 5' RACE reads reprocessed, TCRdb shows one record per CDR3 protein and no DNA. The sample's table shows 400,000 to 500,000 distinct CDR3 sequences. Sequencing input: blood T cells: a sorted CD56 or NKG2C T cell subset, CD4+ or CD8+ T cells, or bulk PBMC T cells (not recorded which). Every receptor here comes from a woman aged 18-70 years in good health.

This chain links TRBV4-3 with TRBJ1-2. From germline, CDR1 is LGHNA and CDR2 YSLEER. The CDR3 is 14 amino acids. CDR3 residues: CASSQGATGKGYTF.

This rearrangement joins TRBV29-1 to TRBJ1-2. Germline-derived CDR1 and CDR2 are SQVTM and ANQGSEA. There are 13 residues in the CDR3. CDR3 region: CSVVFRSNYGYTF.

V and J are TRBV7-2 and TRBJ1-6. CDR1 SGHTA and CDR2 FQGNSA come from the germline V gene. The CDR3 runs to 15 residues. The CDR3 spells CASSRASAYNSPLHF. Drawing the rest from reference TRBV7-2 and TRBJ1-6, the complete variable domain is GAGVSQSPSNKVTEKGKDVELRCDPISGHTALYWYRQSLGQGLEFLIYFQGNSAPDKSGLPSDRFSAERTGGSVSTLTIQRTQQEDSAVYLCASSRASAYNSPLHFGNGTRLTVT.

V gene TRBV19 combines with J gene TRBJ2-3; TCRdb designates TRBD2, a call that cannot be tested without DNA. Germline CDR1 is LNHDA and CDR2 is SQIVND (reference sequence). The CDR3 sequence is 13 residues long. The CDR3 protein is CASLAGMGDTQYF.

V and J are TRBV12-3 or TRBV12-4 and TRBJ1-2; TCRdb designates TRBD1, a call that cannot be tested without DNA. The CDR3 totals 16 residues. This CDR3 is CASSDRGRESNYGYTF.

This chain connects TRBV9 to TRBJ2-2; the TRBD1 assignment by TCRdb is unverifiable without DNA. This CDR3 is built from 14 residues. Germline V lookup: CDR1 SGDLS, CDR2 YYNGEE. This chain's CDR3 is CASSHRGYTGELFF. Full variable domain (rest looked up from reference TRBV9 and TRBJ2-2): DSGVTQTPKHLITATGQRVTLRCSPRSGDLSVYWYQQSLDQGLQFLIQYYNGEERAKGNILERFSAQQFPDLHSELNLSSLELGDSALYFCASSHRGYTGELFFGEGSRLTVL.

The chain couples TRBV7-2 to TRBJ2-3; there is no DNA to check the TCRdb D call of TRBD2. The CDR3 spans 19 residues. Per the germline V gene, CDR1 is SGHTA and CDR2 is FQGNSA. The CDR3 reads CASSLALPPGTGAWDTQYF.

This chain uses TRBV20-1 with TRBJ2-1; TCRdb names TRBD2, which stays unverified in the absence of DNA. The germline gives CDR1 DFQATT, CDR2 SNEGSKA (reference sequence). This CDR3 spans 11 amino acids. The CDR3: CSALPSWEQFF.

This chain uses TRBV5-1 with TRBJ1-2; TCRdb proposes TRBD1, but this gene call is untestable without DNA. The germline gives CDR1 SGHRS, CDR2 YFSETQ. The CDR3 totals 14 residues. The CDR3 reads CASSGKTGNYGYTF.

The chain joins TRBV6-2 or TRBV6-3 to TRBJ2-1. The CDR3 has 13 residues. Germline V gene sequence: CDR1 MNHEY, CDR2 SVGEGT. Here the CDR3 reads CASTWDSYNEQFF.

V usage is TRBV7-6 and J usage is TRBJ1-6; TCRdb designates TRBD1, a call that cannot be tested without DNA. Per germline, CDR1 SGHVS and CDR2 FNYEAQ. The CDR3 runs 15 residues. The CDR3 spells CASSLDRESGSPLHF.

V gene TRBV19 combines with J gene TRBJ1-2. In germline, CDR1 is LNHDA, CDR2 SQIVND (reference sequence). The CDR3 runs 14 residues. The CDR3 loop reads CASSIAAGNYGYTF.

The rearrangement uses TRBV5-1 and TRBJ2-3; TCRdb lists TRBD2, though no DNA is available to test this call. The CDR3 consists of 15 residues. CDR1 is SGHRS and CDR2 is YFSETQ in the germline V gene. This CDR3 is CASSPTRSSSRTQYF.

V is TRBV18 and J is TRBJ2-1. This CDR3 has 13 residues. In germline, CDR1 is KGHSH, CDR2 LQKENI. CDR3 residues: CASSPLPNNEQFF.

V is TRBV5-1 and J is TRBJ2-1; checking the TCRdb D call of TRBD1 is not possible without DNA. The CDR3 sequence is 14 residues long. Germline CDR1 is SGHRS and CDR2 is YFSETQ. The CDR3 spells CASSLYSGDIEQFF.

The chain joins TRBV20-1 to TRBJ2-3; TCRdb selects TRBD1, and the lack of DNA leaves this call unchecked. The CDR3 loop spans 11 amino acids. In germline, CDR1 is DFQATT, CDR2 SNEGSKA (reference sequence). The CDR3 loop reads CSASRDSGGYF.

V is TRBV5-8 and J is TRBJ1-4. Germline V lookup: CDR1 SGHTS, CDR2 YDEGEE. The length of the CDR3 is 17 residues. The CDR3 here is CASSLGRGLATNEKLFF.

J is TRBJ2-1 and V is TRBV12-3 or TRBV12-4. The CDR3 extends over 13 amino acids. The CDR3 loop is CASSFSGHSEQFF.

V usage is TRBV12-3 or TRBV12-4 and J usage is TRBJ2-1. The CDR3 covers 15 residues. The CDR3: CASSGKISSYNEQFF.

The chain carries TRBV20-1 and TRBJ2-1; checking the TCRdb D call of TRBD2 is not possible without DNA. Germline assignment: CDR1 DFQATT and CDR2 SNEGSKA (reference sequence). The CDR3 has 16 residues. CDR3 region: CSARTKLSPRGYEQFF.

The chain combines TRBV28 with TRBJ2-4; absent DNA, TCRdb's TRBD2 call cannot be checked. Germline CDR1 reads MDHEN; CDR2 reads SYDVKM. The CDR3 contains 13 residues. The CDR3 reads CASGPAAKNIQYF.

This chain uses TRBV15 with TRBJ2-1; there is no DNA to check the TCRdb D call of TRBD2. The CDR3 extends over 16 amino acids. Germline loops: CDR1 LNHNV, CDR2 YYDKDF (reference sequence). CDR3 sequence reads: CATSRDPAGGYNEQFF.

The rearrangement links TRBV20-1 to TRBJ1-5; absent DNA, TCRdb's TRBD1 call cannot be checked. Per germline, CDR1 DFQATT and CDR2 SNEGSKA (reference sequence). The CDR3 covers 15 residues. Here the CDR3 reads CSARDVFPEDQPQHF.

The chain couples TRBV19 to TRBJ2-1; there is no DNA to check the TCRdb D call of TRBD2. The germline gives CDR1 LNHDA, CDR2 SQIVND (reference sequence). This CDR3 contains 17 residues. The CDR3 spells CASSIELSSGRTNEQFF. Supplemented by reference TRBV19 and TRBJ2-1, the full variable domain reads DGGITQSPKYLFRKEGQNVTLSCEQNLNHDAMYWYRQDPGQGLRLIYYSQIVNDFQKGDIAEGYSVSREKKESFPLTVTSAQKNPTAFYLCASSIELSSGRTNEQFFGPGTRLTVL.

The chain employs TRBV7-2 and TRBJ2-5; checking the TCRdb D call of TRBD1 is not possible without DNA. The CDR3 totals 14 residues. CDR1 is SGHTA, CDR2 FQGNSA, per germline. CDR3 region: CASSLRDRQETQYF.

The chain is built from TRBV10-3 and TRBJ2-4. Germline CDR1 ENHRY, CDR2 SYGVKD. The CDR3 runs 18 residues. The CDR3: CAISESKMEILAKNIQYF.

Here the CDR3 reads CASSPRGFGGNQPQHF. The chain is built from TRBV7-2 and TRBJ1-5. This CDR3 contains 16 residues. The V gene's germline CDR1 is SGHTA and CDR2 FQGNSA.

The chain joins TRBV29-1 to TRBJ2-7; TCRdb's D call, TRBD1, is unchecked because there is no DNA. From germline, CDR1 is SQVTM and CDR2 ANQGSEA. CDR3 length: 11 residues. The CDR3 sequence is CSALTDYEQYF.

The rearrangement uses TRBV30 and TRBJ2-1; the D call from TCRdb, TRBD2, cannot be confirmed without DNA. The CDR3 is 17 residues long. CDR1 is GTSNPN, CDR2 SVGIG, per germline (reference sequence). CDR3 region: CAWSVLAGRGSYNEQFF.

The chain uses TRBV5-1 and TRBJ2-7; TCRdb designates TRBD1, a call that cannot be tested without DNA. The CDR3 length is 12 residues. Germline CDR1 and CDR2: SGHRS and YFSETQ. CDR3 sequence reads: CASRWGDYEQYF.

This chain's CDR3 is CASKQGVPGNTIYF. This chain uses TRBV7-6 with TRBJ1-3; TCRdb proposes TRBD1, but this gene call is untestable without DNA. Germline V CDR1 and CDR2: SGHVS, FNYEAQ. The CDR3 has 14 amino acids.